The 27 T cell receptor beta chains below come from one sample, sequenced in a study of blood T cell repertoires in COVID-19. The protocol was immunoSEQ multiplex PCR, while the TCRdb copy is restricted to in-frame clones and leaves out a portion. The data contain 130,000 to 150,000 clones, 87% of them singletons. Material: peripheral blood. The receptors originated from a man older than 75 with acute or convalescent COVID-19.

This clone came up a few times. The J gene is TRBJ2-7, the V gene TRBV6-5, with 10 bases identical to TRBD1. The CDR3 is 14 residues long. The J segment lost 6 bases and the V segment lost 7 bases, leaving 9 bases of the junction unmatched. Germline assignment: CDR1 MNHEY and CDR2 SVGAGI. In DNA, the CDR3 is TGTGCCAGCATCACGGGACAGGGGTTTTTCGAGCAGTACTTC. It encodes CASITGQGFFEQYF.

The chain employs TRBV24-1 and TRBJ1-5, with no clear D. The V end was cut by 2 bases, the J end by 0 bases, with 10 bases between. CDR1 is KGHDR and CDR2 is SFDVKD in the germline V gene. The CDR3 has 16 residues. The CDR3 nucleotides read TGTGCCACCAGTGATTCCCGGTACGATAGCAATCAGCCCCAGCATTTT. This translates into CATSDSRYDSNQPQHF.

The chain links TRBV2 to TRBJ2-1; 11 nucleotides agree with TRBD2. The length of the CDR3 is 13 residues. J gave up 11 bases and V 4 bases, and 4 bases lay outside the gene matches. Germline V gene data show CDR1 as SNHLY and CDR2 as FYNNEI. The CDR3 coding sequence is TGTGCCAGCAGTGCCCGACTAGCGGGAAAGCAGTTCTTC. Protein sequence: CASSARLAGKQFF.

The CDR3 reads CASSRDPGRMNTEAFF. In DNA, the CDR3 is TGTGCCAGCAGCCGGGACCCGGGGAGGATGAACACTGAAGCTTTCTTT. The V gene is TRBV9, the J gene TRBJ1-1; a weak D match, TRBD1 (5 bases). The CDR3 has 16 residues. V was shortened by 4 bases and J by 0 bases, with 16 bases between the two germline ends. Germline V gives CDR1 SGDLS, CDR2 YYNGEE. The whole variable domain, remainder taken from reference TRBV9 and TRBJ1-1, is DSGVTQTPKHLITATGQRVTLRCSPRSGDLSVYWYQQSLDQGLQFLIQYYNGEERAKGNILERFSAQQFPDLHSELNLSSLELGDSALYFCASSRDPGRMNTEAFFGQGTRLTVV.

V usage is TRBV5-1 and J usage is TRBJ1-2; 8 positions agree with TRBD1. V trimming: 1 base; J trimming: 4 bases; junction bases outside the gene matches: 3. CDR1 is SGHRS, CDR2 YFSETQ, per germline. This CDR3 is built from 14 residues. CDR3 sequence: CASSLPDRAYGYTF. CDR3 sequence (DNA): TGCGCCAGCAGCTTGCCGGACAGGGCCTATGGCTACACCTTC. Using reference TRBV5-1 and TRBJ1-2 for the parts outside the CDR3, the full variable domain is KAGVTQTPRYLIKTRGQQVTLSCSPISGHRSVSWYQQTPGQGLQFLFEYFSETQRNKGNFPGRFSGRQFSNSRSEMNVSTLELGDSALYLCASSLPDRAYGYTFGSGTRLTVV.

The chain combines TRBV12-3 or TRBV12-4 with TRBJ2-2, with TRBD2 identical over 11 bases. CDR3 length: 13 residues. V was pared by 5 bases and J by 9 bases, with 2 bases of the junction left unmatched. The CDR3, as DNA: TGTGCCAGCAGTCCTAGCGGGGGGCGGGAGCTGTTTTTT. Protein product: CASSPSGGRELFF.

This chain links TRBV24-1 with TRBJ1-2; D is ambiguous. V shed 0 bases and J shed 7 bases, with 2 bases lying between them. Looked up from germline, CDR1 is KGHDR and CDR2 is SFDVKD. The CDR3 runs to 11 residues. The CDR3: CATSDLRGYTF. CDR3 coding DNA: TGTGCCACCAGTGATTTGCGTGGCTACACCTTC.

CDR3 nucleotide sequence: TGTGCCAGCAGCCAAAGGCGGGCGGGAGATACGCAGTATTTT. Amino acid sequence: CASSQRRAGDTQYF. The V call is TRBV14, the J call TRBJ2-3; D is perhaps TRBD2 (5 bases). CDR1 and CDR2 from the germline V gene are SGHDN and FVKESK. V was trimmed by 2 bases and J by 5 bases, leaving 11 bases between them. The CDR3 extends over 14 amino acids.

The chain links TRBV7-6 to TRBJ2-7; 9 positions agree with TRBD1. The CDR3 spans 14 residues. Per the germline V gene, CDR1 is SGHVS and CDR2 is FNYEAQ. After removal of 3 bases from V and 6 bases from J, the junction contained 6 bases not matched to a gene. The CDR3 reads CASSFPGQGGEQYF. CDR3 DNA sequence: TGTGCCAGCAGCTTTCCGGGACAGGGTGGCGAGCAGTACTTC.

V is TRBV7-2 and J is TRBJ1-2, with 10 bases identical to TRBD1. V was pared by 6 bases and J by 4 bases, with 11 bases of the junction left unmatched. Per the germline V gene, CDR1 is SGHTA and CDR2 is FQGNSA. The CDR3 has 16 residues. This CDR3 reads CASSHAPGQGFYGYTF. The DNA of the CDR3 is TGTGCCAGCAGTCATGCACCGGGACAGGGGTTCTATGGCTACACCTTC.

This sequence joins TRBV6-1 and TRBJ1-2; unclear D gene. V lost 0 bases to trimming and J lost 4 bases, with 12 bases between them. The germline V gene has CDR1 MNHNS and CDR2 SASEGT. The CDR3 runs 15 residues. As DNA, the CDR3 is TGTGCCAGCAGTGAAGCGTTCAGGAACCTCTATGGCTACACCTTC. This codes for CASSEAFRNLYGYTF.

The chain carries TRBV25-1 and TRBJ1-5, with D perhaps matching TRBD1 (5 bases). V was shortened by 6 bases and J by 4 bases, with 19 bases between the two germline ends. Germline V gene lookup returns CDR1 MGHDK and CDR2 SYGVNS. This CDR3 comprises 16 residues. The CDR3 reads CASRRTPQGNNQPQHF. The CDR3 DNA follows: TGTGCCAGCAGGAGAACCCCCCAGGGAAATAATCAGCCCCAGCATTTT.

The CDR3 spells CASSDSTAGDVKIQFF. The CDR3 bases are TGTGCCAGCAGTGACTCTACAGCAGGGGACGTCAAGATTCAGTTCTTC. The chain couples TRBV25-1 to TRBJ2-1, with TRBD1 as a possible D gene (6 bases). With 3 bases removed from V and 13 bases from J, the gap between germline ends came to 25 bases. CDR1 and CDR2 (germline): MGHDK, SYGVNS. The CDR3 sequence is 16 residues long.

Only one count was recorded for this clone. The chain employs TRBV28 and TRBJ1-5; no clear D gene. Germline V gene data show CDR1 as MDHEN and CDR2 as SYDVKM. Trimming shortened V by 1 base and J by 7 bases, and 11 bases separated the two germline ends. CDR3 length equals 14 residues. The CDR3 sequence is CASSLYRGIQPQHF. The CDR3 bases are TGTGCCAGCAGTTTATATCGGGGAATCCAGCCCCAGCATTTT.

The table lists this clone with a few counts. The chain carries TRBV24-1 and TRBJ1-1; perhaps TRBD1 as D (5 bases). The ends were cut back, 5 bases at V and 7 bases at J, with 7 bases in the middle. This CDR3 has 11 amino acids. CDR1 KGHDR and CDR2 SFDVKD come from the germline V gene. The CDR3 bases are TGTGCCACCAGTGTGGGGGGTGAAGCTTTCTTT. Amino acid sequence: CATSVGGEAFF.

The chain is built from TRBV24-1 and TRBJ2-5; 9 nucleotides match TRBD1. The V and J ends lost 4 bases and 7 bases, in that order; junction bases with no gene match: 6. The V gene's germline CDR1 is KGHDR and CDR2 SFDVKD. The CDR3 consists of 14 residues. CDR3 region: CATSDRDRVWTQYF. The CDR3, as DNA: TGTGCCACCAGTGACAGGGACAGGGTATGGACCCAGTACTTC.

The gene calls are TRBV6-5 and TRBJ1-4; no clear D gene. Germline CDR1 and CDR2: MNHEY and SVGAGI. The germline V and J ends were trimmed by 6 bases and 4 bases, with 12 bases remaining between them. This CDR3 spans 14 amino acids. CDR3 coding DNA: TGTGCCAGCAGGACCGCAGGTTATAATGAAAAACTGTTTTTT. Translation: CASRTAGYNEKLFF.

The CDR3: CASSWGGDNNEQFF. The CDR3 DNA reads TGTGCCAGCTCCTGGGGGGGCGACAACAATGAGCAGTTCTTC. The rearrangement joins TRBV19 to TRBJ2-1; TRBD2 is a possible D gene (7 bases). This CDR3 has 14 residues. Trimming cost V 9 bases and J 5 bases, with 17 bases left between them. Per the germline V gene, CDR1 is LNHDA and CDR2 is SQIVND (reference sequence). Full variable domain (missing parts from reference TRBV19 and TRBJ2-1): DGGITQSPKYLFRKEGQNVTLSCEQNLNHDAMYWYRQDPGQGLRLIYYSQIVNDFQKGDIAEGYSVSREKKESFPLTVTSAQKNPTAFYLCASSWGGDNNEQFFGPGTRLTVL.

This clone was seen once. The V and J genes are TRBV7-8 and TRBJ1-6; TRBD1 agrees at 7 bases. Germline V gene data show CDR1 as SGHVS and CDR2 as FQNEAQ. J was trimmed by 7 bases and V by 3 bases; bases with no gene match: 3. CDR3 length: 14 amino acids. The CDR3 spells CASSLGTANSPLHF. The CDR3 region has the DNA TGTGCCAGCAGCTTGGGGACAGCGAATTCACCCCTCCACTTT.

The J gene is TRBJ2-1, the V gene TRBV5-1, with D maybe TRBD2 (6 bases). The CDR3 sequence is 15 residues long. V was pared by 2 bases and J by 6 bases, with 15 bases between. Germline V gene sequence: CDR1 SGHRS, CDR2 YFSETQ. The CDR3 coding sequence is TGCGCCAGCAGCTTCGGGGGTGGGCTCCTCAATGAGCAGTTCTTC. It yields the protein CASSFGGGLLNEQFF.

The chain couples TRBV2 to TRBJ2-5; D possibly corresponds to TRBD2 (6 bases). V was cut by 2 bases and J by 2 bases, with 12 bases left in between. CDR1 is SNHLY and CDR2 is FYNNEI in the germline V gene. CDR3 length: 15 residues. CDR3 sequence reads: CASSEWTNKQETQYF. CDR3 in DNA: TGTGCCAGCAGTGAATGGACTAACAAACAAGAGACCCAGTACTTC.

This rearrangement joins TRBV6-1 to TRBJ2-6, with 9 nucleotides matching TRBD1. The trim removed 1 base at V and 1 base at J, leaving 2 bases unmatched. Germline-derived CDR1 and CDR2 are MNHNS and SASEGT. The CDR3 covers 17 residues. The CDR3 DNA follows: TGTGCCAGCAGTGAAGGGGACAGGGCTTCTGGGGCCAACGTCCTGACTTTC. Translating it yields CASSEGDRASGANVLTF.

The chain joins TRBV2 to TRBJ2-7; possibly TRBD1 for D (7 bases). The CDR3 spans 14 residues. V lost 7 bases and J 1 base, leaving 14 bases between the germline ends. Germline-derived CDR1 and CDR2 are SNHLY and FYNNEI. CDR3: CASIRTGLSYEQYF. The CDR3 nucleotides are TGTGCCAGCATCCGGACAGGACTATCCTACGAGCAGTACTTC.

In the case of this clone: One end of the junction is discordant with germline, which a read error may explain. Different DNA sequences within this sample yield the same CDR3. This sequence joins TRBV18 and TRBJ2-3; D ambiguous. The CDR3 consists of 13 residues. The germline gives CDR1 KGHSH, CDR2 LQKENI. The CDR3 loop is CASSPPNTDTQYF. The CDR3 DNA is TGTGCCAGCTCGCCACCCAACACAGATACGCAGTATTTT.

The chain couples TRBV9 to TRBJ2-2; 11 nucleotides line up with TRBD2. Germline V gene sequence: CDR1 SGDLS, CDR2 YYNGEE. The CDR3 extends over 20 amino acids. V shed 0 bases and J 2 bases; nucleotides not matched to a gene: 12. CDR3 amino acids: CASSVGTFGTSGSNTGELFF. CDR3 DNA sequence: TGTGCCAGCAGCGTAGGGACTTTCGGGACTAGCGGCTCCAACACCGGGGAGCTGTTTTTT.

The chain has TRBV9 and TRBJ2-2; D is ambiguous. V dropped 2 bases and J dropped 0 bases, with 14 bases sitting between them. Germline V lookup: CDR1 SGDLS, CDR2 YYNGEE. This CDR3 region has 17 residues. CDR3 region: CASSVLSMFANTGELFF. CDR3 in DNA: TGTGCCAGCAGCGTCCTCTCTATGTTCGCGAACACCGGGGAGCTGTTTTTT.

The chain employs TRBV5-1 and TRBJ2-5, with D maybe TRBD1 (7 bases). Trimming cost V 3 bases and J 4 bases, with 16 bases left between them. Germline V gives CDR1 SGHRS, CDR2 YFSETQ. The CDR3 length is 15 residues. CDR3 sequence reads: CASSWGRQGGETQYF. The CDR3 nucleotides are TGCGCCAGCAGCTGGGGACGACAGGGAGGAGAGACCCAGTACTTC.